The 28 T cell receptor beta chains below all came from one sample that was sequenced in a study of preoperative IRX-2 immunotherapy in early breast cancer. Documented treatment: preoperative locoregional IRX-2 cytokine immunotherapy. TCRdb's copy holds only in-frame clones and misses some; the assay was immunoSEQ multiplex PCR. This sample has more than 25,000 clones, with 75% to 90% found just once. The source was lymph node tissue, collected after IRX-2 immunotherapy. The receptors derive from a human donor with breast cancer.

CDR3 in amino acids: CSVVGGRGAEKLFF. The CDR3 DNA is TGCAGCGTTGTAGGAGGCAGGGGGGCCGAAAAACTGTTTTTT. The chain has TRBV29-1 and TRBJ1-4; TRBD1 matches at 7 bases. V trimming: 4 bases; J trimming: 8 bases; junction bases outside the gene matches: 10. Germline CDR1 reads SQVTM; CDR2 reads ANQGSEA. This CDR3 spans 14 amino acids.

This clone was recorded a few times. A base in the sequence is ambiguous or unread; the matching residue is shown as X. The J gene is TRBJ1-1, the V gene TRBV7-1; no reliable D call. TRBV7-1 is reported as an ORF; its role is uncertain. V lost 4 bases, J lost 0 bases, and 6 bases lay in between. The CDR3 has 13 residues. CDR3 sequence reads: CASSXTVNTEAFF. CDR3 DNA sequence: TGTGCCAGCAGCTSGACGGTGAACACTGAAGCTTTCTTT.

The table lists this clone with a count of one. This CDR3 reads CASSRQGLGGYTF. The CDR3 DNA reads as TGTGCCAGCAGCCGGCAGGGGTTGGGTGGCTACACCTTC. The chain combines TRBV16 with TRBJ1-2, with D perhaps TRBD1 (6 bases). Between the trimmed V and J ends, which lost 4 bases and 7 bases, there was a span of 13 bases. The CDR3 consists of 13 residues. From germline, CDR1 is KGHSY and CDR2 FQNENV.

The rearrangement uses TRBV10-2 and TRBJ2-2; D tentatively fits TRBD1 or TRBD2 (5 bases each). Trimming took off 5 bases at V and 4 bases at J, with 14 bases between the two ends. The CDR3 has 15 residues. CDR1 and CDR2 (germline): WSHSY, SAAADI. CDR3 DNA sequence: TGCGCCAGCAGTCCCGGGACCGCCTCCACCGGGGAGCTGTTTTTT. Translation gives CASSPGTASTGELFF.

The gene calls are TRBV12-5 and TRBJ2-3; 11 bases agree with TRBD2. The J segment lost 1 base and the V segment lost 1 base, leaving 10 bases of the junction unmatched. Germline CDR1 LGHNT, CDR2 FRNRAP. This CDR3 region has 19 residues. The chain's CDR3 is CASGLGPLTLAGGTDTQYF. CDR3 nucleotide sequence: TGTGCTAGTGGTTTGGGTCCCCTCACACTAGCGGGAGGCACAGATACGCAGTATTTT.

CDR3 residues: CASSLGGSLSNQPQHF. The DNA for the CDR3 is TGTGCCAGCAGTTTGGGTGGAAGCCTTAGCAATCAGCCCCAGCATTTT. This chain connects TRBV28 to TRBJ1-5; D not certain. The CDR3 is made up of 16 amino acids. V was cut by 3 bases and J by 0 bases, with 12 bases left in between. Germline V lookup: CDR1 MDHEN, CDR2 SYDVKM.

The rearrangement uses TRBV18 and TRBJ1-1; D not resolved. The CDR3 runs to 13 residues. Germline values: CDR1 KGHSH, CDR2 LQKENI. Between the trimmed V and J ends, which lost 6 bases and 0 bases, there was a span of 8 bases. For the CDR3, the DNA is TGTGCCAGCTCCTCGGGCATGAACACTGAAGCTTTCTTT. This gives the protein CASSSGMNTEAFF.

A word on this clone: An end of the junction does not agree with germline; a read error may underlie this. V gene TRBV28 combines with J gene TRBJ2-2, with 7 nucleotides matching TRBD1. This CDR3 comprises 16 residues. Per germline, CDR1 MDHEN and CDR2 SYDVKM. The CDR3 region has the DNA TGTGCCAGCAGTTACTCCGGGACAGCGAACACCGGGGAGCTATTTTTT. Translation: CASSYSGTANTGELFF.

The chain uses TRBV19 and TRBJ1-2; tentative D call: TRBD1 (6 bases). V was trimmed by 5 bases and J by 0 bases, leaving 13 bases between them. Germline V CDR1 and CDR2: LNHDA, SQIVND (reference sequence). The CDR3 covers 15 residues. CDR3 residues: CASSDGTTANYGYTF. The CDR3 bases are TGTGCCAGTAGTGATGGGACAACTGCTAACTATGGCTACACCTTC. Combining the CDR3 with reference TRBV19 and TRBJ1-2 gives the whole variable domain DGGITQSPKYLFRKEGQNVTLSCEQNLNHDAMYWYRQDPGQGLRLIYYSQIVNDFQKGDIAEGYSVSREKKESFPLTVTSAQKNPTAFYLCASSDGTTANYGYTFGSGTRLTVV.

This chain's CDR3 is CSVGRVGQPTYGYTF. The CDR3 nucleotides read TGCAGCGTCGGGAGAGTAGGGCAGCCGACCTATGGCTACACCTTC. J is TRBJ1-2 and V is TRBV29-1; unclear D gene. The CDR3 spans 15 residues. Germline CDR1 reads SQVTM; CDR2 reads ANQGSEA. V lost 6 bases to trimming and J lost 4 bases, with 21 bases between them.

This clone turned up a few times. The rearrangement joins TRBV6-8 to TRBJ2-2; weak D call: TRBD1 (5 bases). The CDR3 extends over 13 amino acids. Per the germline V gene, CDR1 is MNHGY and CDR2 is SAAAGT. V was trimmed by 5 bases and J by 4 bases, leaving 8 bases between them. The CDR3 DNA reads as TGTGCCAGCAGTGCTGGGGCCACCGGGGAGCTGTTTTTT. This codes for CASSAGATGELFF.

V and J are TRBV18 and TRBJ2-3, with D perhaps matching TRBD1 or TRBD2 (5 bases each). This CDR3 has 15 amino acids. The germline V gene encodes CDR1 KGHSH and CDR2 LQKENI. V gave up 3 bases and J gave up 2 bases, with 12 bases separating them. DNA of the CDR3: TGTGCCAGCTCACCGGCACCGGGACCCACAGATACGCAGTATTTT. Protein product: CASSPAPGPTDTQYF.

V gene TRBV28 combines with J gene TRBJ2-2, with D maybe TRBD2 (7 bases). This CDR3 has 15 amino acids. Trimming shortened V by 4 bases and J by 2 bases, and 11 bases separated the two germline ends. Per germline, CDR1 MDHEN and CDR2 SYDVKM. DNA for the CDR3: TGTGCCAGCAGTTCGGGGGGCCAAAACACCGGGGAGCTGTTTTTT. It yields the protein CASSSGGQNTGELFF.

The chain has TRBV7-5 and TRBJ2-1; TRBD2 is the table's D call, not checked against the DNA. TRBV7-5 is deemed a pseudogene. The CDR3 loop spans 14 amino acids. DNA for the CDR3: TGTGCCAGCAGCTTATCGGCTAGTGGCAATGAGCAGTTCTTC. It encodes CASSLSASGNEQFF.

This clone came up once. J is TRBJ2-5 and V is TRBV6-8; weak D call: TRBD2 (6 bases). CDR1 MNHGY and CDR2 SAAAGT come from the germline V gene. Trimming left V 6 bases short and J 4 bases short, with 9 bases between. The CDR3 totals 12 residues. The CDR3 region has the DNA TGTGCCAGCAGAGGACTAAGAGAGACCCAGTACTTC. The encoded protein is CASRGLRETQYF.

The CDR3 nucleotides read TGTGCCAGCAGATCCGGGTCGGACACCATATATTTT. Protein product: CASRSGSDTIYF. The gene calls are TRBV28 and TRBJ1-3; unclear D gene. The CDR3 runs 12 residues. Between the trimmed V and J ends, which lost 6 bases and 8 bases, there was a span of 11 bases. Per germline, CDR1 MDHEN and CDR2 SYDVKM.

This chain's CDR3 is CASSEHGYSNQPQHF. The CDR3 bases are TGTGCCAGCAGTGAGCACGGATATAGCAATCAGCCCCAGCATTTT. V is TRBV6-8 and J is TRBJ1-5; D uncertain. This CDR3 comprises 15 residues. V lost 5 bases and J lost 0, with 11 bases in between. Germline V CDR1 and CDR2: MNHGY, SAAAGT.

The chain employs TRBV6-7 and TRBJ2-5; perhaps TRBD1 as D (5 bases). TRBV6-7 is an open reading frame, and its role is uncertain. V was cut by 2 bases and J by 7 bases, with 14 bases left in between. The CDR3 runs to 14 residues. In nucleotides, the CDR3 is TGTGCCAGCAGTTACGGGGCAGGGATGGTGACCCAGTACTTC. This translates into CASSYGAGMVTQYF.

The DNA of the CDR3 is TGTGCCAGCAGCTCCTTATTGGGACAGGGACACACCGGGGAGCTGTTTTTT. Its protein is CASSSLLGQGHTGELFF. This sequence joins TRBV7-4 and TRBJ2-2; 9 nucleotides match TRBD1. CDR1 and CDR2 (germline): SGHVT, SQSDAQ. The CDR3 contains 17 residues. The ends lost 4 bases at V and 3 bases at J; junction bases unmatched: 9.

This clone was seen only once. V is TRBV15 and J is TRBJ2-5, with D perhaps matching TRBD1 (7 bases). Germline loops: CDR1 LNHNV, CDR2 YYDKDF (reference sequence). Trimming stripped 9 bases from V and 5 bases from J, with 28 bases between. The CDR3 runs 17 residues. The CDR3 sequence is CATQKGASPGEWETQYF. The DNA for the CDR3 is TGTGCCACGCAAAAGGGGGCCAGTCCGGGGGAGTGGGAGACCCAGTACTTC.

This clone was recorded a few times. V and J are TRBV19 and TRBJ1-3; D gene unclear. The CDR3 loop spans 13 amino acids. Germline V gene sequence: CDR1 LNHDA, CDR2 SQIVND (reference sequence). V was cut by 4 bases and J by 5 bases, with 9 bases left in between. CDR3 region: CASSTDPRNTIYF. CDR3 sequence (DNA): TGTGCCAGTAGTACCGATCCTAGAAACACCATATATTTT.

The CDR3 protein is CASSYLFYRGKSNYGYTF. For the CDR3, the DNA is TGTGCCAGCAGTTACCTATTTTACAGGGGAAAATCTAACTATGGCTACACCTTC. The chain combines TRBV6-8 with TRBJ1-2; 7 bases match TRBD1. V was clipped by 2 bases and J by 0 bases; unmatched bases: 12. The CDR3 extends over 18 amino acids. CDR1 is MNHGY, CDR2 SAAAGT, per germline.

The genes are TRBV11-1 and TRBJ2-5; 11 bases agree with TRBD1. CDR1 SGHAT and CDR2 FQDESV come from the germline V gene (reference sequence). The CDR3 spans 17 residues. The junction had 13 bases not matched to a gene; V was cut back by 5 bases and J by 5 bases. The CDR3 protein is CASSEGPGTGGVETQYF. In nucleotides, the CDR3 is TGTGCCAGCAGCGAGGGTCCCGGGACAGGGGGAGTCGAGACCCAGTACTTC.

The chain is built from TRBV18 and TRBJ1-5; no clear D. The CDR3 contains 15 residues. Trimming removed 0 bases from V and 3 bases from J, with 9 bases in between. CDR1 KGHSH and CDR2 LQKENI come from the germline V gene. The CDR3 loop reads CASSPPAQSNQPQHF. CDR3 nucleotide sequence: TGTGCCAGCTCACCACCGGCACAGTCCAATCAGCCCCAGCATTTT.

This chain links TRBV7-2 with TRBJ2-3; perhaps TRBD2 as D (6 bases). Germline V lookup: CDR1 SGHTA, CDR2 FQGNSA. CDR3 length: 15 residues. Trimming removed 0 bases at V and 0 bases at J, with 7 bases between. The CDR3 reads CASSLAGGSTDTQYF. CDR3 nucleotide sequence: TGTGCCAGCAGCTTAGCGGGGGGTAGCACAGATACGCAGTATTTT.

The rearrangement links TRBV19 to TRBJ2-3; possibly TRBD1 or TRBD2 for D (5 bases each). The CDR3 is 17 residues long. V was trimmed by 5 bases and J by 1 base, leaving 19 bases between them. Looked up from germline, CDR1 is LNHDA and CDR2 is SQIVND (reference sequence). The CDR3 sequence: CASSQEGLRGGTDTQYF. The CDR3, as DNA: TGTGCCAGTAGTCAAGAAGGGTTAAGAGGGGGCACAGATACGCAGTATTTT.

This chain links TRBV19 with TRBJ2-3; 9 bases map to TRBD1. This CDR3 has 17 amino acids. The trim removed 3 bases at V and 2 bases at J, leaving 9 bases unmatched. Germline values: CDR1 LNHDA, CDR2 SQIVND (reference sequence). The CDR3 loop reads CASSIMATGGYTDTQYF. The CDR3 nucleotides are TGTGCCAGTAGTATCATGGCGACAGGGGGTTACACAGATACGCAGTATTTT. The full variable domain, its missing parts supplied by reference TRBV19 and TRBJ2-3, is DGGITQSPKYLFRKEGQNVTLSCEQNLNHDAMYWYRQDPGQGLRLIYYSQIVNDFQKGDIAEGYSVSREKKESFPLTVTSAQKNPTAFYLCASSIMATGGYTDTQYFGPGTRLTVL.

This CDR3 reads CASTTPATNEKLFF. DNA of the CDR3: TGTGCCAGTACTACCCCTGCAACTAATGAAAAACTGTTTTTT. The chain has TRBV19 and TRBJ1-4; D not resolved. Germline values: CDR1 LNHDA, CDR2 SQIVND (reference sequence). The CDR3 has 14 amino acids. V lost 7 bases and J 0 bases, leaving 9 bases between the germline ends.